A selection of T cell receptor beta chains follows, all from one sample in a study of identical twins. TCRdb recomputed calls from the 5' RACE reads with MiXCR, one row per CDR3 protein. The sample contains about 490,000 distinct CDR3 sequences, nearly 15% of which appear only once. These records were also assigned to another study, of yellow fever vaccine responses in identical twins.

The sequencing input was CD4+ T cells sorted from blood. These receptors came from a woman aged 18-30 years in good health. Both conserved end residues are part of each CDR3. Fields, in order: D gene, J gene, clone size, V gene, CDR3 DNA, CDR3 protein. D genes are given only for firm matches. Size is stated for part of the rows, as once, few or many counts, or as a class when the clone is expanded.

d_call: TRBD2
j_call: TRBJ2-1
clone_size: few
v_call: TRBV5-1
cdr3_nt: TGCGCCAGCAGCTTGTCCCGATTCTCCGGACTAGCGGGAGGGCCTAATGAGCAGTTCTTC
cdr3_aa: CASSLSRFSGLAGGPNEQFF

d_call: -
j_call: TRBJ2-2
clone_size: -
v_call: TRBV28
cdr3_nt: TGTGCCAGCAGCCCGGCGGGGCCCCACACCGGGGAGCTGTTTTTT
cdr3_aa: CASSPAGPHTGELFF

d_call: -
j_call: TRBJ1-5
clone_size: -
v_call: TRBV15
cdr3_nt: TGTGCCACCAGCGGAAAAGGGGATCGTCAGCCCCAGCATTTT
cdr3_aa: CATSGKGDRQPQHF

d_call: TRBD2
j_call: TRBJ2-3
clone_size: few
v_call: TRBV5-1
cdr3_nt: TGCGCCAGCAGCCGTCAGGCGGGGGCAGATACGCAGTATTTT
cdr3_aa: CASSRQAGADTQYF

d_call: -
j_call: TRBJ2-4
clone_size: -
v_call: TRBV3-1
cdr3_nt: TGTGCCAGCAGCCAACTTGAGGGAGGAGTAGACATTCAGTACTTC
cdr3_aa: CASSQLEGGVDIQYF

d_call: -
j_call: TRBJ2-7
clone_size: few
v_call: TRBV4-1
cdr3_nt: TGCGCCAGCAGCCACCGGGCAGACTACGAGCAGTACTTC
cdr3_aa: CASSHRADYEQYF

d_call: TRBD1
j_call: TRBJ1-1
clone_size: -
v_call: TRBV20-1
cdr3_nt: TGCAGTGCTAGGGGACAGGGGGCGACTGAAGCTTTCTTT
cdr3_aa: CSARGQGATEAFF

d_call: -
j_call: TRBJ2-5
clone_size: many
v_call: TRBV12-3/TRBV12-4
cdr3_nt: TGTGCCAGCAGTTCCACGGACGGGTGGCAAGAGACCCAGTACTTC
cdr3_aa: CASSSTDGWQETQYF

d_call: -
j_call: TRBJ1-1
clone_size: few
v_call: TRBV20-1
cdr3_nt: TGCAGTGCTAGTGGGCCTGGGACTGAAGCTTTCTTT
cdr3_aa: CSASGPGTEAFF

d_call: TRBD2
j_call: TRBJ2-3
clone_size: -
v_call: TRBV20-1
cdr3_nt: TGCAGTGCTGTAAGGGGCGGGAGGGGAGATACGCAGTATTTT
cdr3_aa: CSAVRGGRGDTQYF

d_call: TRBD1
j_call: TRBJ2-2
clone_size: few
v_call: TRBV6-1
cdr3_nt: TGTGCCAGCAGGGGACAGGGGGCTGGCGGGGAGCTGTTTTTT
cdr3_aa: CASRGQGAGGELFF

d_call: TRBD2
j_call: TRBJ2-1
clone_size: few
v_call: TRBV19
cdr3_nt: TGTGCCAGTAGTATAGGTGGATCCGGGGGGGGCCTCTCCTACAATGAGCAGTTCTTC
cdr3_aa: CASSIGGSGGGLSYNEQFF

d_call: TRBD2
j_call: TRBJ2-1
clone_size: many
v_call: TRBV20-1
cdr3_nt: TGCAGTGCTAGACCCACTAGCGGATTCTACAATGAGCAGTTCTTC
cdr3_aa: CSARPTSGFYNEQFF

d_call: -
j_call: TRBJ2-3
clone_size: few
v_call: TRBV6-5
cdr3_nt: TGTGCCAGCAGTTACTCAGGGACCACGAGGGCAGATACGCAGTATTTT
cdr3_aa: CASSYSGTTRADTQYF

d_call: -
j_call: TRBJ2-3
clone_size: few
v_call: TRBV10-3
cdr3_nt: TGTGCCATCAGTAAGTCAGGGGAAGACCTCACAGATACGCAGTATTTT
cdr3_aa: CAISKSGEDLTDTQYF

d_call: -
j_call: TRBJ1-1
clone_size: many
v_call: TRBV10-1
cdr3_nt: TGCGCCAGCAGCGACAGAAACACTGAAGCTTTCTTT
cdr3_aa: CASSDRNTEAFF

d_call: -
j_call: TRBJ2-5
clone_size: many
v_call: TRBV12-3/TRBV12-4
cdr3_nt: TGTGCCAGCAGCCCTCGTCCGGGGTACCAAGAGACCCAGTACTTC
cdr3_aa: CASSPRPGYQETQYF

d_call: -
j_call: TRBJ1-1
clone_size: -
v_call: TRBV29-1
cdr3_nt: TGCAGCGTCCTACAGGGAAGGCGGGACACTGAAGCTTTCTTT
cdr3_aa: CSVLQGRRDTEAFF

d_call: TRBD1
j_call: TRBJ2-3
clone_size: few
v_call: TRBV7-3
cdr3_nt: TGTGCCAGCAGCTTAAATCCAGGGGGCTTGGCAGATACGCAGTATTTT
cdr3_aa: CASSLNPGGLADTQYF

d_call: TRBD2
j_call: TRBJ2-1
clone_size: -
v_call: TRBV12-3/TRBV12-4
cdr3_nt: TGTGCCAGCAGTTCACCTAGCGGGGGGGCCCCCAATGAGCAGTTCTTC
cdr3_aa: CASSSPSGGAPNEQFF